Below, one T cell receptor beta chain is given with its context. Its antigen remains unidentified. Base qualities are not recorded, but no much larger clone differs from it by a single base. This sample was included in a study of cytomegalovirus exposure and HLA in healthy donors (dated by TCRdb to 2016 to 2017). Notes on the research overall: An earlier analysis of 587 of the donors reported 276 Gb of sequence data and some 120 million unique TCR beta sequences from approximately 180 million T cells. Approximately 300 gigabases of sequencing data and around 90 million unique TCR sequences made up an early release that covered 640 HLA-typed donors. Rather than using new phenotypic data, the later analysis identified candidate immune exposures from TCR beta sequences and from how often those sequences occurred across donors. Both class I and class II loci were covered by HLA typing, at four-digit resolution. The study profiled the T cell repertoires of approximately 700 subjects by immunosequencing and related them to cytomegalovirus serostatus. Roughly 5 DR-DQ haplotypes were handled as single units for association and clustering because linkage in the cohort was strong. A later analysis re-analyzed previously published TCR beta repertoires from about 730 donors and added high-resolution HLA genotyping to study TCR occurrence patterns. An earlier analysis of 450 to 750 of the donors used high-throughput TCR beta sequencing to judge whether each TCR beta V gene segment behaved as functional or pseudogenic. The number of typed donors differed by locus: about 620-640 for A, B, C, DRB1 and DQB1; some 500 for DQA1; about 600 for DPA1; and roughly 490 for DPB1. All discovery cohort repertoires had been generated on a single sequencing platform. To predict cytomegalovirus infection status, the study brought together high-throughput TCR immunosequencing, statistical association of individual TCRs with disease status, and machine learning. The study was designed to test whether signatures of past pathogen exposure could be identified by cataloging public T cell receptors. Across some 400 genotyped donors of the cohort, an average of 235,054 unique TCR beta nucleotide sequences per donor were sequenced, and 15% to 20% of those sequences were non-productive. Donor age, sex, ethnicity and CMV serostatus were compiled together with the repertoire data. The genetic ancestry cluster associated with self-reported Caucasian donors included roughly 84% of the approximately 400 genotyped donors. Genome-wide SNP genotypes for about three fifths of the roughly 700 donors were used in a later genetic analysis, which treated that subset as a discovery cohort. A separate validation cohort of roughly 110 different subjects was used in addition to the roughly 640-subject first cohort.

The germline V gene specifies LGHNA as CDR1 and YSLEER as CDR2. Reading from cysteine to phenylalanine, the CDR3 counts 15 amino acids. Just CDR3 DNA is preserved here, 45 bases in frame from base 1. V is clipped by 3 bases and J by 0 bases, and the sequence between their germline boundaries is 11 bases long. To prepare the library, the immunoSEQ multiplex PCR assay was applied. The multiplex PCR relied on a mix of 60 forward primers for TCR Vbeta segments and 13 reverse primers for TCR Jbeta segments. The CDR3 region of rearranged TCR beta genes was amplified from genomic DNA with a multiplex PCR assay. Amplified TCR beta libraries were sequenced as 87-base-pair reads on the Illumina HiSeq System. As for the authors' bioinformatics: A later analysis tallied 75 million to 95 million unique TCR beta chains across the approximately 670 repertoires, and approximately 12 million of those chains were shared by two or more donors. To remove PCR and sequencing errors, raw reads were error-corrected and collapsed into unique sequences using a nearest-neighbor algorithm that merged closely related sequences. V, D and J gene segments were assigned by aligning CDR3 sequences to IMGT reference sequences. Each retained sequence needed at least a six-nucleotide match to both a V gene segment and a J gene segment. A rearrangement was called productive if the CDR3 had no stop codons and remained in frame with V and J, and every other rearrangement was called non-productive. CDR3 was defined according to IMGT convention as the region running from the second conserved V-encoded cysteine to the conserved J-encoded phenylalanine. The earlier analysis of about 500 of the donors excluded sequences that lacked an unambiguous match to a single V gene segment. In an earlier analysis of a few hundred of the donors, a V segment was called functional when productive rearrangements were above 56.7%, and segregating when the standard deviation between donors exceeded 5%. To diagnose cytomegalovirus status from the catalog of TCR beta chain sequences, a statistical classification framework was built. V and J gene assignment, in a later analysis, came from comparing TCR nucleotide sequences with IMGT/GENE-DB human TR gene sequences. The TCRdist pipeline was used in a later analysis to assign CDR3 sequences and most-parsimonious VDJ recombination scenarios. In a later analysis, every TCR beta chain was defined by the combination of its CDR3 amino acid sequence and its V-gene family, and reads without a unique V-gene family were dropped. As a way to deal with suspected cross-contamination and a sequencing artifact, a later analysis dropped approximately 590 nucleotide sequences that were highly shared and had low generation probability. A later analysis calculated a clonal expansion index for each public chain from normalized within-repertoire ranks of inferred template counts. In a later analysis, generation probabilities were computed using a VDJ recombination model fitted to out-of-frame rearrangements, and the results were checked against IGoR. In a later analysis, hypergeometric tests were used to score TCR-TCR, TCR-HLA and TCR-CMV co-occurrence, with a repertoire-size bias correction applied to TCR pairs. In a later analysis, false discovery rates were estimated by permuting HLA or CMV assignments 20 times. In a later analysis, co-occurring TCRs were grouped using DBSCAN, and TCRdist sequence similarity was added for clustering within HLA-allele-positive subsets. Repertoires with fewer than 30,000 or more than 120,000 public chains were left out of co-occurrence clustering, as were five repertoires with anomalous nucleotide sharing. What TCRdb holds here is the immuneACCESS table cut down to in-frame rearrangements. Part of the clones is not present; checked against another copy, under half of the missing clones reflect an unresolved V gene, and the others are unexplained. The V and J calls and the clone size are those of that table, but D and trimming were determined from the DNA. Recorded for this sample are some 160,000 clones; 65% to 90% of them occurred a single time. The top ten clones comprise about 2.5% of the sample.

Overall study outcomes, separate from this receptor: In a later genetic analysis, a missense DCLRE1C variant was associated with V-gene and J-gene trimming of TCR beta chains, and the association was replicated in an independent cohort. In a later analysis, 16,951 TCR beta sequences were associated with specific HLA alleles at a false discovery rate of 0.05. The study gave a list of under 200 TCR beta chains associated with cytomegalovirus. Because some donors lacked HLA typing at each locus, the association tests relied only on the typed subset. Strong co-occurrence of HLA alleles, especially DR and DQ, made assigning TCR associations to individual alleles difficult. Broadly in line with IMGT annotations, most TCR beta V segments showed up in productive rearrangements about 87% or about 30% of the time in an earlier analysis of about 500 of the donors. The 87-base-pair reads could not distinguish some IMGT-functional V segments, including TRBV6-2 and TRBV6-3, so those segments were excluded. The classifier was reported to diagnose cytomegalovirus status with high specificity and sensitivity in both the original and validation cohorts. This cohort had only TCR beta chains sequenced, and the lack of alpha or paired-chain data limited which features could be detected. A further reported finding was that TCR beta sequences accurately predicted the HLA-A and HLA-B alleles for most subjects in the first cohort. A later analysis found that TCR association rates varied across HLA loci, with DRB1 alleles showing the most associated TCRs and HLA-C alleles the fewest. CMV serostatus was the only immune exposure information available for the cohort. In vitro tests confirmed that three of the cytomegalovirus-associated TCR beta chains recognize cytomegalovirus antigens. Because counts were too low, roughly 16 rarely observed V segments, including chromosome 9 orphons, were left out of the earlier analysis of a few hundred of the donors. According to a later analysis, most CMV-associated TCR beta chains appeared to be HLA-restricted, and the HLA associations seemed to be driven largely by CMV exposure. According to the authors, the approach could potentially be generalized to other disease states and immunological phenotypes. A later analysis reported that several top co-occurrence clusters appeared linked to parvovirus B19, influenza, CMV and Epstein-Barr virus. Compared with equally common non-associated chains, HLA-associated TCR beta chains in a later analysis were more clonally expanded and had lower generation probabilities. Linkage disequilibrium might explain the correlated functional status among segregating V segments, but an unknown experimental factor could not be excluded. While some public TCRs were present in many individuals, most TCR sequences turned up only very rarely across donors. Sequencing depth was assumed to be roughly uniform across donors in the presence/absence analyses, though that assumption may not hold. A cluster of highly shared sequence variants was judged likely to represent a technical artifact of the sequencing pipeline. Compared with the roughly 600-donor mean, donors in an Asian-associated ancestry cluster had fewer N-insertions in productive TCRs, according to a later genetic analysis.

The cohort comprised under 700 healthy bone marrow donors. At the time of sampling, all cohort members were nominally healthy, though unrecorded immune exposures were likely present. The donor tested CMV seronegative, placing the donor among the 352 seronegative members of the cohort. Each donor provided a peripheral blood sample, and peripheral blood mononuclear cells were used for TCR beta sequencing. Genomic DNA was extracted from the blood cell samples with the Qiagen DNeasy Blood Extraction Kit. The sequence came from a male donor in good health and CMV-seronegative. This chain joins TRBV4-3 to TRBJ1-1; TRBD1 is possibly the D segment (6 matching bases). The sample comprised PBMCs. CDR3 protein: CASSQGHLLNTEAFF. The DNA reads TGCGCCAGCAGCCAGGGACACTTATTGAACACTGAAGCTTTCTTT.